A selection of T cell receptor beta chains follows, all from one sample in a study of vaccination and CD4 T cells after COVID-19. These TCRs' antigens remain unknown. Each CDR3 protein gets one entry after TCRdb re-called the PCR reads with MiXCR. The sample lists some 25,000 distinct CDR3 sequences; 28% were seen once. Sequenced material: CD4+ T cells from blood, cultured in vitro, taken about 7 months after SARS-CoV-2 vaccination. All receptors come from a human donor who had recovered from COVID-19. Each CDR3 is given with its conserved first and last residue. D genes are given only for firm matches. Clone size, where shown, is once, few, many, or a class for clones that have expanded.

CASSVLGQGTSGNYNEQFF	TGTGCCAGCAGTGTTTTGGGACAGGGGACTAGCGGCAACTACAATGAGCAGTTCTTC	-	-	TRBV6-1	TRBJ2-1
CASSYGVPRRETQYF	TGTGCCAGCAGTTACGGGGTTCCGAGGAGGGAGACCCAGTACTTC	-	few	TRBV6-5	TRBJ2-5
CASSHPAGGYEQYF	TGTGCCAGCAGCCACCCAGCGGGAGGGTACGAGCAGTACTTC	TRBD2	once	TRBV5-6	TRBJ2-7
CSAETVDTQYF	TGCAGTGCGGAGACAGTAGATACGCAGTATTTT	-	-	TRBV20-1	TRBJ2-3
CASKTHINAYEQYF	TGTGCCAGCAAGACTCACATAAATGCCTACGAGCAGTACTTC	-	few	TRBV19	TRBJ2-7
CASSDRGLYEQYF	TGTGCCAGCAGCGACAGGGGGTTGTACGAGCAGTACTTC	TRBD1	-	TRBV7-9	TRBJ2-7
CASSYQGLASSGELFF	TGTGCCAGCAGTTACCAGGGACTAGCGAGTTCCGGGGAGCTGTTTTTT	TRBD2	-	TRBV6-5	TRBJ2-2
CASSLIATHTEAFF	TGTGCCAGCAGTTTAATTGCGACGCACACTGAAGCTTTCTTT	-	once	TRBV28	TRBJ1-1
CSARDLGQGFDTEAFF	TGCAGTGCTAGAGATTTGGGACAGGGGTTCGACACTGAAGCTTTCTTT	TRBD1	-	TRBV20-1	TRBJ1-1
CATQGFEETQYF	TGTGCCACACAGGGCTTTGAGGAGACCCAGTACTTC	-	few	TRBV24-1	TRBJ2-5
CSAWPVEMNTEAFF	TGCAGTGCCTGGCCAGTTGAGATGAACACTGAAGCTTTCTTT	-	-	TRBV20-1	TRBJ1-1
CSGTITTGVFQETQYF	TGCAGTGGGACAATAACAACAGGGGTTTTCCAAGAGACCCAGTACTTC	TRBD1	few	TRBV20-1	TRBJ2-5
CASSHLDRGSNQPQHF	TGTGCCAGCAGCCACCTGGACAGGGGCAGCAATCAGCCCCAGCATTTT	TRBD1	few	TRBV4-2	TRBJ1-5
CASRAHDREETQYF	TGTGCCAGCAGGGCGCATGACAGGGAAGAGACCCAGTACTTC	TRBD1	few	TRBV6-1	TRBJ2-5
CSARDLVGSLAGGPGYEQFF	TGCAGTGCTAGAGATCTGGTTGGGTCTCTAGCGGGAGGGCCCGGGTATGAGCAGTTCTTC	TRBD2	-	TRBV20-1	TRBJ2-1
CASTSIVSSYEQYF	TGTGCCAGCACCAGTATAGTGAGCTCCTACGAGCAGTACTTC	-	medium-sized	TRBV6-1	TRBJ2-7
CASSLRGSGDIQYF	TGTGCCAGCAGCTTACGGGGGTCCGGTGACATTCAGTACTTC	-	few	TRBV7-9	TRBJ2-4
CASSFYDRALGDIQYF	TGTGCCAGCAGCTTCTATGACCGGGCCCTTGGGGACATTCAGTACTTC	-	few	TRBV5-5	TRBJ2-4
CASAQGGSSYEQYF	TGTGCCTCGGCTCAGGGGGGAAGCTCCTACGAGCAGTACTTC	-	-	TRBV30	TRBJ2-7
CASTVGLYNEQFF	TGTGCCAGCACCGTAGGGCTCTACAATGAGCAGTTCTTC	-	-	TRBV6-1	TRBJ2-1
CASSLSRGGEAFF	TGTGCCAGCAGCTTGAGTAGGGGGGGCGAAGCTTTCTTT	-	few	TRBV7-2	TRBJ1-1
CASSWGETQYF	TGTGCCAGCTCCTGGGGGGAGACCCAGTACTTC	-	few	TRBV19	TRBJ2-5
CASSYTSGRNEQFF	TGTGCCAGCAGTTATACTAGCGGGAGGAATGAGCAGTTCTTC	TRBD2	-	TRBV6-5	TRBJ2-1
CASSVRQGPYEQYF	TGTGCCAGTAGTGTTAGACAGGGACCCTACGAGCAGTACTTC	TRBD1	-	TRBV19	TRBJ2-7
CASSEVTDTQYF	TGTGCCAGCAGTGAGGTAACAGATACGCAGTATTTT	-	-	TRBV2	TRBJ2-3
CASSFTLNTEAFF	TGTGCCAGCAGTTTTACGCTGAACACTGAAGCTTTCTTT	-	-	TRBV12-3/TRBV12-4	TRBJ1-1
CASSYEWRDQETQYF	TGTGCCAGCAGTTACGAGTGGCGGGATCAAGAGACCCAGTACTTC	-	-	TRBV6-2/TRBV6-3	TRBJ2-5
CSARGTSGRSGEQFF	TGCAGTGCTAGAGGCACTAGCGGGAGGTCGGGTGAGCAGTTCTTC	TRBD2	-	TRBV20-1	TRBJ2-1
CSARNGPSLPEQYF	TGCAGTGCTAGAAATGGGCCTAGTTTACCCGAGCAGTACTTC	-	-	TRBV20-1	TRBJ2-7
CSATSGGAYNEQFF	TGCAGTGCTACCTCGGGGGGCGCCTACAATGAGCAGTTCTTC	-	-	TRBV20-1	TRBJ2-1
CASSRQATYEQYF	TGTGCCAGCAGCCGACAAGCTACCTACGAGCAGTACTTC	-	-	TRBV28	TRBJ2-7
CAISEPDRGSGYTF	TGTGCCATCAGTGAGCCGGACAGGGGTTCGGGCTACACCTTC	TRBD1	-	TRBV10-3	TRBJ1-2
CATSRARAGRGDEQYF	TGTGCCACCAGCAGAGCTCGGGCTGGACGAGGCGACGAGCAGTACTTC	-	-	TRBV15	TRBJ2-7
CASSFSGANTGELFF	TGTGCCAGCAGCTTTTCAGGGGCGAACACCGGGGAGCTGTTTTTT	-	-	TRBV7-8	TRBJ2-2
CSASQVKPSSYNEQFF	TGCAGTGCTAGTCAGGTCAAGCCCAGCTCCTACAATGAGCAGTTCTTC	-	-	TRBV20-1	TRBJ2-1
CASSQQQGTGANVLTF	TGTGCCAGCAGCCAACAACAGGGGACTGGGGCCAACGTCCTGACTTTC	TRBD1	few	TRBV4-2	TRBJ2-6
CASSYSSLSGANVLTF	TGTGCCAGCAGTTACTCGAGTCTGTCTGGGGCCAACGTCCTGACTTTC	-	-	TRBV6-5	TRBJ2-6
CSARETGSYSNQPQHF	TGCAGTGCTAGAGAAACAGGCAGCTATAGCAATCAGCCCCAGCATTTT	-	few	TRBV20-1	TRBJ1-5
CSARITGVDTQYF	TGCAGTGCTAGAATTACCGGAGTAGATACGCAGTATTTT	-	few	TRBV20-1	TRBJ2-3
CASSLSGKVNEQFF	TGTGCCAGCAGCTTAAGCGGGAAAGTCAATGAGCAGTTCTTC	TRBD2	-	TRBV7-8	TRBJ2-1
CASSLSGLSTDTQYF	TGTGCCAGCAGCTTGAGCGGGCTTAGCACAGATACGCAGTATTTT	-	-	TRBV7-2	TRBJ2-3
CSATEPQGKVNTEAFF	TGCAGTGCTACTGAACCACAGGGAAAGGTTAACACTGAAGCTTTCTTT	-	-	TRBV20-1	TRBJ1-1
CASSLLQGTEAFF	TGTGCCAGCAGCTTACTGCAGGGCACTGAAGCTTTCTTT	-	few	TRBV5-8	TRBJ1-1
CSADSRWKTEAFF	TGCAGCGCCGACAGTCGGTGGAAGACTGAAGCTTTCTTT	-	few	TRBV29-1	TRBJ1-1
CAISEARDTQYF	TGTGCCATCAGTGAGGCGAGGGATACGCAGTATTTT	-	few	TRBV10-3	TRBJ2-3
CASIRDSYTEAFF	TGTGCCAGCATACGAGACAGTTACACTGAAGCTTTCTTT	-	-	TRBV2	TRBJ1-1
CCVTSGRSHNEQFF	TGCTGTGTGACTAGCGGGAGGTCCCACAATGAGCAGTTCTTC	TRBD2	-	TRBV20-1	TRBJ2-1
CSGLAPTEEQYF	TGCAGTGGGCTGGCCCCGACGGAGGAGCAGTACTTC	-	-	TRBV20-1	TRBJ2-7
CASKASGEYNEQFF	TGTGCCAGCAAGGCTAGCGGGGAATATAATGAGCAGTTCTTC	TRBD2	-	TRBV28	TRBJ2-1
CASSPTPEDTQYF	TGCGCCAGCAGCCCCACACCCGAAGATACGCAGTATTTT	-	few	TRBV4-1	TRBJ2-3
CASSVESGRYETQYF	TGTGCCAGCAGCGTAGAAAGCGGGAGGTATGAGACCCAGTACTTC	TRBD2	-	TRBV9	TRBJ2-5
CASSEGLDGIQYF	TGTGCCAGTAGCGAGGGACTAGATGGCATTCAGTACTTC	TRBD2	few	TRBV19	TRBJ2-4
CSATPPTLSQYF	TGCAGTGCCACCCCCCCTACTTTGTCACAGTACTTC	-	-	TRBV20-1	TRBJ2-5
CASRGLREGLGTQYF	TGTGCCAGCAGGGGTCTACGGGAGGGCCTCGGTACGCAGTATTTT	TRBD2	-	TRBV6-2/TRBV6-3	TRBJ2-3
CASSYTLAGGPDEQYF	TGTGCCAGCAGTTACACTTTAGCGGGAGGGCCCGACGAGCAGTACTTC	TRBD2	-	TRBV6-2/TRBV6-3	TRBJ2-7